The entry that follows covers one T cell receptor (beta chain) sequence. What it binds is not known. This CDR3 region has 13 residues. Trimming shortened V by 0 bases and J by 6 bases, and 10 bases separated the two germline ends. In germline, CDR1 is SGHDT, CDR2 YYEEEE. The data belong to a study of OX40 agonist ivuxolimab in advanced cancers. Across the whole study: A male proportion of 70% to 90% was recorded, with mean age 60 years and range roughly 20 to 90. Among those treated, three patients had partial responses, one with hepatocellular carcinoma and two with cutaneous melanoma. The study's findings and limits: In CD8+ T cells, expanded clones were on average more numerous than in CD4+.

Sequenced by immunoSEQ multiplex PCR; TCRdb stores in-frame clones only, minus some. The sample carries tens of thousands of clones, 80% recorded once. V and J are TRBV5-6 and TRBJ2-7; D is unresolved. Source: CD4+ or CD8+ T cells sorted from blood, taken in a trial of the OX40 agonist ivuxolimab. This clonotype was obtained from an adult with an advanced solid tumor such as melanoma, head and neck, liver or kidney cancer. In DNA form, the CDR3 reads TGTGCCAGCAGCTTGGCGCTAAGAGGCGAGCAGTACTTC. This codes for CASSLALRGEQYF.